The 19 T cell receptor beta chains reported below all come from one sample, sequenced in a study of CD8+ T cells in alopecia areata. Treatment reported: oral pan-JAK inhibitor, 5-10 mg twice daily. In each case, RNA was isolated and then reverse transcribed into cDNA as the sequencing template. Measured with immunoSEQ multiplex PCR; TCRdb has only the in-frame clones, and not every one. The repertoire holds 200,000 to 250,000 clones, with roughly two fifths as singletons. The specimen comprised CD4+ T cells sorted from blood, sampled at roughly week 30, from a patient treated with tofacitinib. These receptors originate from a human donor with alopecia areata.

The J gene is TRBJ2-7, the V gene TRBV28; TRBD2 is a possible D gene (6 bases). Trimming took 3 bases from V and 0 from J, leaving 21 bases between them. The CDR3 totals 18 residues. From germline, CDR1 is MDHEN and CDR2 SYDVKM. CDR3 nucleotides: TGTGCCAGCAGTTTCGTCGGACTGGGGCTAGCGTTCTCCTACGAGCAGTACTTC. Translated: CASSFVGLGLAFSYEQYF.

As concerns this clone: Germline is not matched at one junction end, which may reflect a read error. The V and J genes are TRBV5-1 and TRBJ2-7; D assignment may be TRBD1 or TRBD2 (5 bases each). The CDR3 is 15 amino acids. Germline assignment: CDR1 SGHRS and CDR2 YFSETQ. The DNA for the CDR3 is TGCGCCAGCAGCGGGGTCCGGGGCCAAGATCCCGATCAGCACTTC. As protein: CASSGVRGQDPDQHF. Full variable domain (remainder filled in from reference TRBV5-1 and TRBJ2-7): KAGVTQTPRYLIKTRGQQVTLSCSPISGHRSVSWYQQTPGQGLQFLFEYFSETQRNKGNFPGRFSGRQFSNSRSEMNVSTLELGDSALYLCASSGVRGQDPDQHFGPGTRLTVT.

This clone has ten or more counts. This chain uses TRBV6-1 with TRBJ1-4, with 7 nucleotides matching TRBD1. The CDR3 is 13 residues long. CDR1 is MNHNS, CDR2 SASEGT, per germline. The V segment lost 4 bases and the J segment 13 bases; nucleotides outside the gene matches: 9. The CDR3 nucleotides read TGTGCCAGCAGTGGAATACAGGGGCCTGGACTGTTTTTT. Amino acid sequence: CASSGIQGPGLFF.

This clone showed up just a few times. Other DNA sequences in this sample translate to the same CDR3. The CDR3 sequence is CSVGADTQYF. CDR3 DNA sequence: TGCAGCGTTGGAGCAGATACGCAGTATTTT. This chain links TRBV29-1 with TRBJ2-3; D is unresolved. The length of the CDR3 is 10 residues. V lost 4 bases and J lost 4, with 3 bases in between. Germline CDR1 SQVTM, CDR2 ANQGSEA.

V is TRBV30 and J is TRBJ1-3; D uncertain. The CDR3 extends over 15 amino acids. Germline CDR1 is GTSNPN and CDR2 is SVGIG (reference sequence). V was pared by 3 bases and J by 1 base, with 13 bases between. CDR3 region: CAWRWKGWSGNTIYF. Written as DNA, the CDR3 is TGTGCCTGGAGATGGAAGGGCTGGTCTGGAAACACCATATATTTT.

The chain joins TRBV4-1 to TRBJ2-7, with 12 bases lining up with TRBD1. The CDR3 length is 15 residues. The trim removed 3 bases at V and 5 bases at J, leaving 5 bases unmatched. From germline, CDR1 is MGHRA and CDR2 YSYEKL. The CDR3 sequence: CASSQTGTGGDEQYF. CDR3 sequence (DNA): TGCGCCAGCAGCCAGACAGGGACAGGGGGCGACGAGCAGTACTTC.

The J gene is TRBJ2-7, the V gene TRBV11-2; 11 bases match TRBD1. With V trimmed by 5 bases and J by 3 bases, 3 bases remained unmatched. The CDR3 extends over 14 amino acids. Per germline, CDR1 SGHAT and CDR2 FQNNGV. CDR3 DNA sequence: TGTGCCAGCAGCACCGGGACAGGGGGCTACGAGCAGTACTTC. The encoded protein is CASSTGTGGYEQYF.

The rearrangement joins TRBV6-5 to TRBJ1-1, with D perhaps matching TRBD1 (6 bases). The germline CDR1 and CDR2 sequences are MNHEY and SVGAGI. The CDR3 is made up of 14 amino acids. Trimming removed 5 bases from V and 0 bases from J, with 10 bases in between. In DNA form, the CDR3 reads TGTGCCAGCAGTACGGACAGTCTGAACACTGAAGCTTTCTTT. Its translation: CASSTDSLNTEAFF.

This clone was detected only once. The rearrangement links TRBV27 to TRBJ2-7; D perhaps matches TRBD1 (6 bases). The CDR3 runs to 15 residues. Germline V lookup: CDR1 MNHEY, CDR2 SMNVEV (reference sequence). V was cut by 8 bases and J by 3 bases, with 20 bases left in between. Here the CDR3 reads CASRTGTTTLYEQYF. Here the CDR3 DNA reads TGTGCCAGCCGAACCGGGACAACCACCCTCTACGAGCAGTACTTC.

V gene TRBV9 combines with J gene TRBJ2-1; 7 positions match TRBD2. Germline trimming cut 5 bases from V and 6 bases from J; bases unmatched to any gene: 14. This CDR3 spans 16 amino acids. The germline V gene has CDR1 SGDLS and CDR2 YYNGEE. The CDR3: CASSGGGTAAGNEQFF. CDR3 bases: TGTGCCAGCAGTGGGGGAGGGACTGCGGCGGGCAATGAGCAGTTCTTC.

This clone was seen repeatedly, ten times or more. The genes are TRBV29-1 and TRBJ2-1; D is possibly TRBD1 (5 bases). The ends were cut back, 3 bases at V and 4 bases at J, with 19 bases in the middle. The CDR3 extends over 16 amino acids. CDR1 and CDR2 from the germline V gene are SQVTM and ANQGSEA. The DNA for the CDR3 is TGCAGCGTTGATCAACCGCACAGGAACCTGTACAATGAGCAGTTCTTC. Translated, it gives CSVDQPHRNLYNEQFF.

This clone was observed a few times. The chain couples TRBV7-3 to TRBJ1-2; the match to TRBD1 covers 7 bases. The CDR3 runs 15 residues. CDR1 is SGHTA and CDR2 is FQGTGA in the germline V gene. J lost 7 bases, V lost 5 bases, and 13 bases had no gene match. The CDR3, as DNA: TGTGCCAGCAGCAGTCAAAAGACAGGGAAGTCTGGCTACACCTTC. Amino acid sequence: CASSSQKTGKSGYTF.

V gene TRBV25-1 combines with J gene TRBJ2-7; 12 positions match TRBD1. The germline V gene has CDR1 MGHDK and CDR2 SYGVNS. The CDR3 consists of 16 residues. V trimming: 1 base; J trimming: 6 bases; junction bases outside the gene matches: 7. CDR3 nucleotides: TGTGCCAGCAGTGAATTGGACCGGGACAGGGGGCCCGAGCAGTACTTC. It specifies CASSELDRDRGPEQYF.

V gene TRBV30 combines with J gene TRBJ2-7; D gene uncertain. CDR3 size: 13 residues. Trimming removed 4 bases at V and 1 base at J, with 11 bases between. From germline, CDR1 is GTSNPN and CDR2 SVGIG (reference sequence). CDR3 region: CAWTSALSYEQYF. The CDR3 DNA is TGTGCCTGGACATCGGCCTTATCCTACGAGCAGTACTTC.

In DNA, the CDR3 is TGTGCCAGCAGCTGGGGGACTGGCACAGATACGCAGTATTTT. Protein product: CASSWGTGTDTQYF. The chain combines TRBV7-2 with TRBJ2-3; a weak D match, TRBD2 (6 bases). The germline V and J ends were trimmed by 4 bases and 1 base, with 9 bases remaining between them. This CDR3 is built from 14 residues. Germline CDR1 SGHTA, CDR2 FQGNSA.

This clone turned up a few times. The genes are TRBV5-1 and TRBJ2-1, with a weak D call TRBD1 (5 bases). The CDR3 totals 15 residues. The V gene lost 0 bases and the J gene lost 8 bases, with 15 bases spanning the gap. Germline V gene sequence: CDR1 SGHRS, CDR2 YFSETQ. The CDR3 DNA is TGCGCCAGCAGCTTGGGTCGGACAAGAAGAGATGAGCAGTTCTTC. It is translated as CASSLGRTRRDEQFF.

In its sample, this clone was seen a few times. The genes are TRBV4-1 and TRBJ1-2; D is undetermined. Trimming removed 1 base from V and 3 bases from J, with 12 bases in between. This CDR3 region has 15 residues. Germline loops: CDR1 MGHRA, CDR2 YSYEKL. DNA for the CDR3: TGCGCCAGCAGCCAAGCCGGGGAATCCGACTATGGCTACACCTTC. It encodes CASSQAGESDYGYTF.

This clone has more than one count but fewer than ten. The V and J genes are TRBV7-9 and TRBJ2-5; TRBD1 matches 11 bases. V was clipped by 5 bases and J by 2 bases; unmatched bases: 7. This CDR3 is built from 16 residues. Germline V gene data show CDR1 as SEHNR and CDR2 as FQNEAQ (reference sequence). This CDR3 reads CASSKTGTGGQETQYF. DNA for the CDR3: TGTGCCAGCAGCAAGACCGGGACAGGGGGTCAAGAGACCCAGTACTTC.

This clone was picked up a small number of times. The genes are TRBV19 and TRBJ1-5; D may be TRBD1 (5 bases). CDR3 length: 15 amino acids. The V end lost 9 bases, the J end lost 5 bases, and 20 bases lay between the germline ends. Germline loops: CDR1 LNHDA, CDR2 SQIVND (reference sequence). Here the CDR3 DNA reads TGTGCCAGCAAATTCCCCACAACAGGCGATCAGCCCCAGCATTTT. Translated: CASKFPTTGDQPQHF.